The TCR beta chain described here comes from a study of T cells after yellow fever vaccination (dated by TCRdb to about 2019). In terms of the full investigation: Using CD3, CD45RA, CCR7 and CD95 staining, memory subsets (EM, EMRA, CM and Tscm) were sorted on a BD FACS Aria III. The SMART-Seq v4 Ultra Low Input RNA kit was used to prepare libraries from fractions with low cell numbers. Bulk TCR alpha and beta repertoires were sequenced longitudinally to track T-cell clones before and after primary and booster YFV17D yellow fever vaccination. Two healthy male donors made up the cohort, one aged 18 to 30 years and the other aged 30 to 40 years. Blood was collected at multiple timepoints before and after primary and secondary immunization, and bulk PBMC replicates and cell subsets were isolated. Memory subsets were sorted on days 0, 15 and 45 and at 18 months following primary vaccination, and on days 0, 15 and 45 following the 30-year booster. The research as a whole found: A small fraction of clonotypes appeared in both the CD4 and CD8 compartments, likely as a result of convergent recombination. Only two donors were included in the study, so the extent to which the findings can be generalized is limited. Computational filtering was needed because FACS-sorted repertoires could contain abundant contaminating clonotypes from the bulk population. In the sorted memory subsets on day 0, nearly all vaccine-responding clonotypes were below the level of detection. Compared with the primary T-cell response, the secondary T-cell response was weaker but faster, peaking on day 5 rather than day 15. After the booster, most clones that had expanded after primary vaccination were detected again (nearly 97% of CD4 and over 75% of CD8), suggesting broad maintenance of memory.

This clonotype has a count of ten or more. The record has no base qualities; no much larger clone is one base away. TCR cDNA was made using 5'RACE template switching, a step that added a universal primer site and unique molecular identifiers. cDNA synthesis was primed from both the TCR alpha and TCR beta constant segments. Library amplification involved two PCR steps, and the second step added sample barcodes and sequencing adapters. Sequencing of the libraries was done on either Illumina HiSeq 2500 (2x100 bp) or NovaSeq (2x150 bp). Per the authors' processing: Demultiplexing of reads and collapsing into UMI consensus sequences were performed with MIGEC, and V(D)J alignment was carried out with MiXCR. Vaccine-responding clonotypes were defined with edgeR using replicate PBMC samples, requiring FDR below 0.01 and a log2 fold change above 5 up to day 15. CD4 or CD8 identity was assigned to each bulk clonotype according to whether the clonotype was present at higher abundance in the sequenced CD4 repertoire or the sequenced CD8 repertoire. To estimate how each clone was distributed across memory phenotypes, clonotype frequencies in memory subsets were weighted by the numbers of FACS-sorted cells. TCRdb ran its own pipeline on the public reads, namely fastp trimming at Q25 and MiXCR clone calling, and kept in-frame beta chains. Rows merge per CDR3 protein into single entries with the most common DNA and genes. TCRdb's processing, not the study's, gives the V and J calls here. The sample has some 27,000 distinct CDR3 sequences on record, approximately 6.5% of them singletons. In total, the top ten clones hold 20% to 25% of the sample.

Relative to germline, V is missing 6 bases and J is missing 5 bases, with 4 bases of the junction outside any gene match. The CDR3 has 14 amino acids, counting the end cysteine and phenylalanine. Just CDR3 DNA is preserved here, 42 bases in frame from base 1. The germline V gene yields MNHNS for CDR1 and SASEGT for CDR2. The meaning of the sample's treatment or condition label: live attenuated yellow fever vaccine strain. A standard Ficoll-Paque protocol was used to isolate PBMCs from peripheral blood. For sorted memory subsets, RNA extraction was done with the RNeasy Micro Kit. The sequences come from PBMCs, either bulk or a sorted T-cell subset (CD4+, CD8+, memory, or dextramer-sorted; not recorded which), collected on the day of the yellow fever booster vaccination. The chain is made from TRBV6-1 and TRBJ2-5; TRBD2 agrees with 12 junctional bases. The receptor's source is a man under 40 who received the YFV17D yellow fever vaccine. The CDR3 corresponds to CASRTSGSGETQYF. The nucleotide sequence is TGTGCCAGCAGGACTAGCGGGAGTGGTGAGACCCAGTACTTC.